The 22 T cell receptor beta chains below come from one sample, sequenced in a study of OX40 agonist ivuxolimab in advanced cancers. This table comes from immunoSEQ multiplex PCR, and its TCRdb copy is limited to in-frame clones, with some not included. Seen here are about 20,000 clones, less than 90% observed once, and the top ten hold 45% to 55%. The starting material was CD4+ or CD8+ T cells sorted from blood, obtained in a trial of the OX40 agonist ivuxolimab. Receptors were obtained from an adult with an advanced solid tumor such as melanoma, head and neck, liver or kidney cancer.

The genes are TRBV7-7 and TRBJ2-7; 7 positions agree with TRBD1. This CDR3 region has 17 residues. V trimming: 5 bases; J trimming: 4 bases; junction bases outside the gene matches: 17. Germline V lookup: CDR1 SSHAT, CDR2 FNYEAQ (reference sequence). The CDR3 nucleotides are TGTGCCAGCAGCGAGTTCGAAAGCCCCGGGACAGAATACGAGCAGTACTTC. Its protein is CASSEFESPGTEYEQYF.

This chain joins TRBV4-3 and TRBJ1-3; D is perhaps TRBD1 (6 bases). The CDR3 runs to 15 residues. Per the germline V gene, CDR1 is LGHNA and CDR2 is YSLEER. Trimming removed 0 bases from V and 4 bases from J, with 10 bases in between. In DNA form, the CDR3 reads TGCGCCAGCAGCCAAGAGGGGGGCTCAGGAAACACCATATATTTT. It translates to CASSQEGGSGNTIYF.

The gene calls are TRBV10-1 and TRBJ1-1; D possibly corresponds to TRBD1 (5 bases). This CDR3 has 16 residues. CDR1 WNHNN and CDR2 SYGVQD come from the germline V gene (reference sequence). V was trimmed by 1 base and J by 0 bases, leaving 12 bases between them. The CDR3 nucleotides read TGCGCCAGCAGTGAGTTTCCAGGGCTCATGAACACTGAAGCTTTCTTT. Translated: CASSEFPGLMNTEAFF.

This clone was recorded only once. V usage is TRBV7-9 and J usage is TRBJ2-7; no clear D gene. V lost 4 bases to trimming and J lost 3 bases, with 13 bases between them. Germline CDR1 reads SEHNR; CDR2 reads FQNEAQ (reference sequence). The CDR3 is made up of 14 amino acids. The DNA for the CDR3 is TGTGCCAGCAGCTCTATTGGACGGCACTACGAGCAGTACTTC. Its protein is CASSSIGRHYEQYF.

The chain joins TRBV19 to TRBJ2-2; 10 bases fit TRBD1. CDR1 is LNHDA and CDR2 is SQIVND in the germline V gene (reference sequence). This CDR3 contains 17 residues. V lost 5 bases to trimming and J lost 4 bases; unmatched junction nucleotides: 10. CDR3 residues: CASSAATGGGFTGELFF. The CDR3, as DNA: TGTGCCAGTAGTGCCGCGACAGGGGGCGGCTTCACCGGGGAGCTGTTTTTT. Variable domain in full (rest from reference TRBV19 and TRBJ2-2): DGGITQSPKYLFRKEGQNVTLSCEQNLNHDAMYWYRQDPGQGLRLIYYSQIVNDFQKGDIAEGYSVSREKKESFPLTVTSAQKNPTAFYLCASSAATGGGFTGELFFGEGSRLTVL.

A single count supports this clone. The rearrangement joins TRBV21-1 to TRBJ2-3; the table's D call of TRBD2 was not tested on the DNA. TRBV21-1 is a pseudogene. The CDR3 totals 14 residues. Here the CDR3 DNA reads TGTGCCAGCAGTCTCTACCCTAGCACAGATACGCAGTATTTT. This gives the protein CASSLYPSTDTQYF.

CDR3 sequence reads: CASSSGAGVQPQHF. The CDR3 bases are TGTGCCAGCAGCTCGGGGGCAGGGGTGCAGCCCCAGCATTTT. The chain couples TRBV11-2 to TRBJ1-5, with a tentative D call TRBD1 (6 bases). V dropped 4 bases and J dropped 7 bases, with 14 bases sitting between them. Germline V CDR1 and CDR2: SGHAT, FQNNGV. The CDR3 loop spans 14 amino acids.

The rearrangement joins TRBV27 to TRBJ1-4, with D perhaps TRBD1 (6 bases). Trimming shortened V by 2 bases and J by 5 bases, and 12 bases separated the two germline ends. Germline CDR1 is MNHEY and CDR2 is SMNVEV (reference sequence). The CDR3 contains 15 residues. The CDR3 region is CASSLEGVGNEKLFF. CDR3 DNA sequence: TGTGCCAGCAGTTTAGAGGGGGTGGGCAATGAAAAACTGTTTTTT.

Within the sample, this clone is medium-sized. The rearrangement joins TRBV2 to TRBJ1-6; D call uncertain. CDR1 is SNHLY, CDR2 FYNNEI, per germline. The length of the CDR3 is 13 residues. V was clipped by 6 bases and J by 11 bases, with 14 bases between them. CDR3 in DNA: TGTGCCAGCAGGGATAATTCGGCCACACCCCTCCACTTT. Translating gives CASRDNSATPLHF.

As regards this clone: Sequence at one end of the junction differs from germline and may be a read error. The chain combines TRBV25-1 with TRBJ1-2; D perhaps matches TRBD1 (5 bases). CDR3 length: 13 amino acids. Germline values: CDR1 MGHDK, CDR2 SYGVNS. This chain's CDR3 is CAGSADSYYGYTF. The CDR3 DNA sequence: TGTGCCGGCAGTGCCGACAGCTACTATGGCTACACCTTC.

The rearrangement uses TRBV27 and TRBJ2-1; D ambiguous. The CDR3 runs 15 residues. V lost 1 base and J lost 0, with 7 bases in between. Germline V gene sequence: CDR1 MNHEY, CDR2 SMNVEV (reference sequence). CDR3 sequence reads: CASSLLASSYNEQFF. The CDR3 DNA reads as TGTGCCAGCAGTTTATTGGCTAGCTCCTACAATGAGCAGTTCTTC.

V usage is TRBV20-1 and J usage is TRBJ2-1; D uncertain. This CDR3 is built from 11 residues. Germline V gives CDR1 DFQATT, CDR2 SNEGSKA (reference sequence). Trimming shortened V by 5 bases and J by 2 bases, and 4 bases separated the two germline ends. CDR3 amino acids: CSAPTYNEQFF. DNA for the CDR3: TGCAGTGCTCCCACCTACAATGAGCAGTTCTTC.

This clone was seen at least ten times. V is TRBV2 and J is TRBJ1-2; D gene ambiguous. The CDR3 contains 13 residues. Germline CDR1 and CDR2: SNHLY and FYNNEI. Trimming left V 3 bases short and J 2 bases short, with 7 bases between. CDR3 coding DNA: TGTGCCAGCAGTGACCCAGGAAACTATGGCTACACCTTC. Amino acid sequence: CASSDPGNYGYTF.

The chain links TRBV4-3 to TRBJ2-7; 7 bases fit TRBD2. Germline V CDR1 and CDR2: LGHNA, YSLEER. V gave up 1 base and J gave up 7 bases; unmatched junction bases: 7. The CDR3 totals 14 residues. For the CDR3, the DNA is TGCGCCAGCAGCCAAGGACTAGCCCTTGGGGAGCAGTACTTC. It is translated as CASSQGLALGEQYF.

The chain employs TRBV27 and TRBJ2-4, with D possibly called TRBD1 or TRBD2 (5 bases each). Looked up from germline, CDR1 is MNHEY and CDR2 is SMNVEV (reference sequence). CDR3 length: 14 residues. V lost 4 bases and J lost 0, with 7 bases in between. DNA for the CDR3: TGTGCCAGCAGTTCGGGGCTAGCCAAAAACATTCAGTACTTC. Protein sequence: CASSSGLAKNIQYF.

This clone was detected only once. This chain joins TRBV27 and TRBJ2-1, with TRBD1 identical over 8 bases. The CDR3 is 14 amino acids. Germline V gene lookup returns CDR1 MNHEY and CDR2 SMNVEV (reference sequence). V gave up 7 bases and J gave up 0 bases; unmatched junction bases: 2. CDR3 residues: CASTTGGSYNEQFF. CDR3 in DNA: TGTGCCAGCACTACAGGGGGCTCCTACAATGAGCAGTTCTTC.

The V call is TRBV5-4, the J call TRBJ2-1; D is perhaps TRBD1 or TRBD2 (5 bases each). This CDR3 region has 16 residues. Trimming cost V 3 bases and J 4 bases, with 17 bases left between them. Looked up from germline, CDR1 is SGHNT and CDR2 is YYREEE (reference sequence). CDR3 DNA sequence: TGTGCCAGCAGCTCCCTAACCGGGGCTGCGTACAATGAGCAGTTCTTC. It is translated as CASSSLTGAAYNEQFF.

The CDR3 DNA reads as TGTGCCAGTCGCAGGGTAGAGAATGAAAAACTGTTTTTT. It is translated as CASRRVENEKLFF. The genes are TRBV19 and TRBJ1-4; D is perhaps TRBD1 (5 bases). The CDR3 length is 13 residues. V lost 8 bases to trimming and J lost 5 bases, with 12 bases between them. Germline lookup yields CDR1 LNHDA and CDR2 SQIVND (reference sequence).

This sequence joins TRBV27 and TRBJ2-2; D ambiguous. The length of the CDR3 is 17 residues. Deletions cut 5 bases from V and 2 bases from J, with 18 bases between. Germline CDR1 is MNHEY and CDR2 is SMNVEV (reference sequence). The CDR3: CASSPIIASLNTGELFF. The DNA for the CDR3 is TGTGCCAGCAGTCCCATCATTGCCAGCCTCAACACCGGGGAGCTGTTTTTT.

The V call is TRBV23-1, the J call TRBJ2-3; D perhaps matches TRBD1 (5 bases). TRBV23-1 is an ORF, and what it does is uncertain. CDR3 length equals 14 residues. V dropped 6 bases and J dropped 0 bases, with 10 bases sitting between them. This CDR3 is CASSRRASTDTQYF. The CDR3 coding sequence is TGCGCCAGCAGCCGCAGGGCAAGCACAGATACGCAGTATTTT.

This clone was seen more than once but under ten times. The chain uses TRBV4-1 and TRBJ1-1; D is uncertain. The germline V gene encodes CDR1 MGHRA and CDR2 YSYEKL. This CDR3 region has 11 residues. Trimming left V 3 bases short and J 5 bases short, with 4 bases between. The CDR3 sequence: CASSQGTEAFF. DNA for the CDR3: TGCGCCAGCAGCCAGGGAACTGAAGCTTTCTTT.

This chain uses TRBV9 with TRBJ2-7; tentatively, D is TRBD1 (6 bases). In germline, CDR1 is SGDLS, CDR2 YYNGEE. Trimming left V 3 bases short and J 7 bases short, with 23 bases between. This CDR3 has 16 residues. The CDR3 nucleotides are TGTGCCAGCAGCGCACCCCACGCGCAGGGGCCCTGGGAGCAGTACTTC. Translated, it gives CASSAPHAQGPWEQYF.